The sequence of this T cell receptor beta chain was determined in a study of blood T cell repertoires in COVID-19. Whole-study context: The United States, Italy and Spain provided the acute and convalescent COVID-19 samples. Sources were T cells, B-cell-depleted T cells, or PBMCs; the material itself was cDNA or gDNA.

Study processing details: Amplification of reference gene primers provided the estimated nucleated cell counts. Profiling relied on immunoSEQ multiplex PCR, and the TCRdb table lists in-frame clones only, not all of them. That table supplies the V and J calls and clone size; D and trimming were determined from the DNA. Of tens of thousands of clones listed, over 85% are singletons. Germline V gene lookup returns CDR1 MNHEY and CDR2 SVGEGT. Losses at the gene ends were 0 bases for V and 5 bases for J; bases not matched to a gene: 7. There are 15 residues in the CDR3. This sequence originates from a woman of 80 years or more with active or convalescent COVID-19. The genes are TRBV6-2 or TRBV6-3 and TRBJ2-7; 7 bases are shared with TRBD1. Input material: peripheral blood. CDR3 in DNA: TGTGCCAGCAGTTACTCTCCGACAGGGTGGCACGAGCAGTACTTC. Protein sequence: CASSYSPTGWHEQYF.